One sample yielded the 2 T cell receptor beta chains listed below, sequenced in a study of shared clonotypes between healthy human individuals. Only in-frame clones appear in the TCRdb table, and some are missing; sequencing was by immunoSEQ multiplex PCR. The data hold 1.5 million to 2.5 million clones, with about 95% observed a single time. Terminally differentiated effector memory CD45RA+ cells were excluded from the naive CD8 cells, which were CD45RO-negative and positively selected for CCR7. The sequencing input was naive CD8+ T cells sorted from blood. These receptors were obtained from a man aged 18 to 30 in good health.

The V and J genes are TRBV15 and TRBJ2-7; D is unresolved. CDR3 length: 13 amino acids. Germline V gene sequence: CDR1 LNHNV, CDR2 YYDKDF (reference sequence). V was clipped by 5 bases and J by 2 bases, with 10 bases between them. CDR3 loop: CATSPGLTYEQYF. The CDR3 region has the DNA TGTGCCACCAGCCCTGGGCTGACCTACGAGCAGTACTTC.

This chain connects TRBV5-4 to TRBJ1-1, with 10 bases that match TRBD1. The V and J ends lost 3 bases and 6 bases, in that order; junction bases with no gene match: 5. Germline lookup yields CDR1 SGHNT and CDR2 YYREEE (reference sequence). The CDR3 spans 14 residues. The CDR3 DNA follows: TGTGCCAGCAGCTGGGGACAGGGGACCGCTGAAGCTTTCTTT. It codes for CASSWGQGTAEAFF.